This note documents a single T cell receptor beta chain sequence. Its antigen is not known. Every sample had a minimum of 6 million PBMCs isolated. The CDR3 is made up of 14 amino acids. V lost 6 bases, J lost 6 bases, and 12 bases lay in between. Looked up from germline, CDR1 is MDHEN and CDR2 is SYDVKM. Through a sample-barcoded 5' primer and a J-beta primer mix, a second PCR was run for roughly 6 to 12 cycles. TCRdb re-called the 5' RACE reads through MiXCR, storing one row per CDR3 protein. The sample lists around 800,000 distinct CDR3 sequences, 40% to 65% occurring once. The source of the sample is a study of blood T cells in healthy people across ages. Study outcomes and limitations: It was not known whether donors were CMV positive (a possible confounder of expanded clonotype changes). Unsorted PBMC material precluded a definitive naive versus antigen-experienced comparison. There were more naive CD4+ cells and higher diversity in long-lived donors than in aged donors.

The receptor was isolated from a man of 80 years or more in good health. The sample consisted of blood. V gene TRBV28 combines with J gene TRBJ1-6; D call uncertain. CDR3 loop: CASSKMLGNSPLHF. The CDR3 bases are TGTGCCAGCAGCAAGATGCTTGGTAATTCACCCCTCCACTTT.